This entry is about one TCR beta chain. Its antigen remains unidentified. Amplification used 60 Vbeta primers and 13 Jbeta primers. Generated by immunoSEQ multiplex PCR, the TCRdb table keeps only in-frame clones and is missing some. Among 150,000 or so clones listed, around 74% were seen once. The entry originates in a study of cytomegalovirus exposure and HLA in healthy donors. Germline V gene data show CDR1 as SGHNT and CDR2 as YYREEE (reference sequence). V was pared by 2 bases and J by 10 bases, with 12 bases between. The CDR3 has 13 residues. Notes on the study in general: Reportedly, a later analysis found an Asian-associated ancestry cluster had fewer N-insertions than the approximately 700-donor mean. The authors assumed roughly uniform sequencing depth across donors for presence/absence analyses.

This sequence originates from a young woman in good health and CMV-seronegative. The chain is built from TRBV5-4 and TRBJ1-4; TRBD1 is a possible D gene (5 bases). Sequences were obtained from PBMCs. This CDR3 is CASSLVTGGKLFF. Here the CDR3 DNA reads TGTGCCAGCAGCTTAGTTACAGGTGGAAAACTGTTTTTT. The full variable domain, with the rest looked up from reference TRBV5-4 and TRBJ1-4, is ETGVTQSPTHLIKTRGQQVTLRCSSQSGHNTVSWYQQALGQGPQFIFQYYREEENGRGNFPPRFSGLQFPNYSSELNVNALELDDSALYLCASSLVTGGKLFFGSGTQLSVL.